This T cell receptor (beta chain) was found in a study of PD-1 blockade in classical Hodgkin lymphoma. All patients experienced relapse after autologous stem cell transplantation, and brentuximab vedotin exposure was variable. The assay was immunoSEQ multiplex PCR, and TCRdb's table has in-frame clones only and misses some. The table records about 53,000 clones, over 75% of them present only once. The sample consisted of peripheral blood mononuclear cells (PBMCs), taken at baseline. The TCR comes from a human donor with classical Hodgkin lymphoma.

CDR3 bases: TGTGCCAGTAGTATCCGACAGTACGATACGCAGTATTTT. Protein: CASSIRQYDTQYF. This chain connects TRBV19 to TRBJ2-3; perhaps TRBD1 as D (5 bases). The ends were cut back, 3 bases at V and 6 bases at J, with 10 bases in the middle. The germline V gene encodes CDR1 LNHDA and CDR2 SQIVND (reference sequence). The CDR3 spans 13 residues.